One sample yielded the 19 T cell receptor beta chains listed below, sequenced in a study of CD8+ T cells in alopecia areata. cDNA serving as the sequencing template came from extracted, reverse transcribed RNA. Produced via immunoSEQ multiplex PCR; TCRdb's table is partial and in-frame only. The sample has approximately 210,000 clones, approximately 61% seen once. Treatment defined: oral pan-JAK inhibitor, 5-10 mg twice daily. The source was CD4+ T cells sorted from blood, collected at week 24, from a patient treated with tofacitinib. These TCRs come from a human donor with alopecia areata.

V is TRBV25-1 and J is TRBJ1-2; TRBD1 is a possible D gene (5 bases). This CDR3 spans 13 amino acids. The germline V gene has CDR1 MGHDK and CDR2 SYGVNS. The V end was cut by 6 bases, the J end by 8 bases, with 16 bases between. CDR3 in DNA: TGTGCCAGCAGCGACAGATCCAGTTTAGGCTACACCTTC. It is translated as CASSDRSSLGYTF.

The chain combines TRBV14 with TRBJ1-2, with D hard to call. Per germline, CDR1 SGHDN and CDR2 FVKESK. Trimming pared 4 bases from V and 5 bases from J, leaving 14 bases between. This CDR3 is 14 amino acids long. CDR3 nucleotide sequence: TGTGCCAGCAGCCCTCCGGGGAGAGGGTATGGCTACACCTTC. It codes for CASSPPGRGYGYTF.

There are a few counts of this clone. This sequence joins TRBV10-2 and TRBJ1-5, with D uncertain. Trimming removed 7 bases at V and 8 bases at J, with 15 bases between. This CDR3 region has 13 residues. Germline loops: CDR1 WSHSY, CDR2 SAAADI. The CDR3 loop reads CASNPTAQEPQHF. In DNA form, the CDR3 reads TGCGCCAGCAATCCAACGGCCCAAGAGCCCCAGCATTTT.

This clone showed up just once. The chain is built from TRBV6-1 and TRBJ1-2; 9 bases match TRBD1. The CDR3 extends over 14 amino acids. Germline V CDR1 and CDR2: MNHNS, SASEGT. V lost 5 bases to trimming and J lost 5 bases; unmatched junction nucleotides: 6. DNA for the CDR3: TGTGCCAGCAGTCGGGGACAGGGCTCATATGGCTACACCTTC. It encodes CASSRGQGSYGYTF.

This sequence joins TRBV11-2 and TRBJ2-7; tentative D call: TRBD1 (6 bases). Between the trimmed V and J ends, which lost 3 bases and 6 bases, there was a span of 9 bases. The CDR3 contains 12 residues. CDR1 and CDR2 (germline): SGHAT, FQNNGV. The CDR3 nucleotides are TGTGCCAGCAGCTTGGCCAGGGGCGAGCAGTACTTC. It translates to CASSLARGEQYF. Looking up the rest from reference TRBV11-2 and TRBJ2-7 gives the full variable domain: EAGVAQSPRYKIIEKRQSVAFWCNPISGHATLYWYQQILGQGPKLLIQFQNNGVVDDSQLPKDRFSAERLKGVDSTLKIQPAKLEDSAVYLCASSLARGEQYFGPGTRLTVT.

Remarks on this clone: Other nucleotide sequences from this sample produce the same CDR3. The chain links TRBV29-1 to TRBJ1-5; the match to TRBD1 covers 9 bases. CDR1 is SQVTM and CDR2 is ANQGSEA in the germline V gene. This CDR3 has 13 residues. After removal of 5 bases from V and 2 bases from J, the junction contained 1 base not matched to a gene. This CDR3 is CSVRTGGNQPQHF. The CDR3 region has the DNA TGCAGCGTTCGGACAGGGGGCAATCAGCCCCAGCATTTT.

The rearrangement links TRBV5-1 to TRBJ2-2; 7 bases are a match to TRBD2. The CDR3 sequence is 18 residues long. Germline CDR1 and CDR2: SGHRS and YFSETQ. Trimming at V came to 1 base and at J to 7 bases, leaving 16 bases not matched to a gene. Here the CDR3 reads CASSLSSVGGGYVGELFF. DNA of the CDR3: TGCGCCAGCAGCTTGTCGTCGGTTGGCGGGGGATATGTCGGGGAGCTGTTTTTT.

The CDR3 DNA reads TGTGCCAGCAGCAGGGACAGTTTCGAAAAATCACCCCTCCACTTT. Translated, it gives CASSRDSFEKSPLHF. The V gene is TRBV9, the J gene TRBJ1-6, with 7 bases that match TRBD1. There are 15 residues in the CDR3. The V gene end was trimmed by 4 bases and the J gene end by 10 bases; junction bases not matched to a gene: 11. Germline V CDR1 and CDR2: SGDLS, YYNGEE.

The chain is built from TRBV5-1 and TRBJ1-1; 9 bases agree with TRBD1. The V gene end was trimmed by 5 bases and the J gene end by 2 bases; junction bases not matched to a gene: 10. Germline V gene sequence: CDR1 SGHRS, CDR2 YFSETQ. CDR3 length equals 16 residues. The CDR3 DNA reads TGCGCCAGCAGTCTTCAAGGGGGACAGGGAAACACTGAAGCTTTCTTT. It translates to CASSLQGGQGNTEAFF.

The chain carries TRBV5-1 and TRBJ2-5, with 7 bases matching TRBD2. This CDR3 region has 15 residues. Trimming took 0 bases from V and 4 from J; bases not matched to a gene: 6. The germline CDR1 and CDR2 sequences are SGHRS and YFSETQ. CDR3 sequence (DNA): TGCGCCAGCAGCTTGGCCGGGGCTAGCGGAGAGACCCAGTACTTC. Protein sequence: CASSLAGASGETQYF.

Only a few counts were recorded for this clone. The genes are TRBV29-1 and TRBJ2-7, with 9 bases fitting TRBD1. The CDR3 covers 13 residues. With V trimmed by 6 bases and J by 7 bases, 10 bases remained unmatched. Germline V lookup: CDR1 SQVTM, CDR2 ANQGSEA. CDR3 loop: CSVAKQGAEEQYF. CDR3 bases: TGCAGCGTCGCCAAACAGGGGGCGGAGGAGCAGTACTTC.

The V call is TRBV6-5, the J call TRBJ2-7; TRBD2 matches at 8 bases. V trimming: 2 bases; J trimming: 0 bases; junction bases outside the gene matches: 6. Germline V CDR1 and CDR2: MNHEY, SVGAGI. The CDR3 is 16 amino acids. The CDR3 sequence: CASSYGAGGRSYEQYF. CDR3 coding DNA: TGTGCCAGCAGTTACGGGGCGGGGGGCCGCTCCTACGAGCAGTACTTC.

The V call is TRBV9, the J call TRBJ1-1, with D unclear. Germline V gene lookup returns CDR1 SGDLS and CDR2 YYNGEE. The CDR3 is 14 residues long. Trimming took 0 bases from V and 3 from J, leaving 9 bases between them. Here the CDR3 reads CASSVDRGDTEAFF. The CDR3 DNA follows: TGTGCCAGCAGCGTAGATCGTGGGGACACTGAAGCTTTCTTT. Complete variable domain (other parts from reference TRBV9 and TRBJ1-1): DSGVTQTPKHLITATGQRVTLRCSPRSGDLSVYWYQQSLDQGLQFLIQYYNGEERAKGNILERFSAQQFPDLHSELNLSSLELGDSALYFCASSVDRGDTEAFFGQGTRLTVV.

The CDR3 DNA follows: TGTGCCAGCACGGACACCTATAGCAATCAGCCCCAGCATTTT. It encodes CASTDTYSNQPQHF. The V call is TRBV6-1, the J call TRBJ1-5; perhaps TRBD1 as D (5 bases). This CDR3 contains 14 residues. The germline CDR1 and CDR2 sequences are MNHNS and SASEGT. V shed 7 bases and J shed 0 bases, with 10 bases lying between them.

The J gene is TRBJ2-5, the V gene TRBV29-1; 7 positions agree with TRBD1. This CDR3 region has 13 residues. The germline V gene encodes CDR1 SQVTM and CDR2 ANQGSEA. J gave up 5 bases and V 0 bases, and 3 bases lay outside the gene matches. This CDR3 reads CSVEDGQVETQYF. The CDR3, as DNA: TGCAGCGTTGAAGACGGACAGGTCGAGACCCAGTACTTC.

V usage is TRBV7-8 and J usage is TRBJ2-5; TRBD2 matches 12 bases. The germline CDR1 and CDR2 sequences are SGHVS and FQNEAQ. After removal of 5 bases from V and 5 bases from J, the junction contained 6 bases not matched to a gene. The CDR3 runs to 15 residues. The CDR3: CASSLRLAGVETQYF. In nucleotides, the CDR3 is TGTGCCAGCAGCCTTCGACTAGCGGGGGTCGAGACCCAGTACTTC.

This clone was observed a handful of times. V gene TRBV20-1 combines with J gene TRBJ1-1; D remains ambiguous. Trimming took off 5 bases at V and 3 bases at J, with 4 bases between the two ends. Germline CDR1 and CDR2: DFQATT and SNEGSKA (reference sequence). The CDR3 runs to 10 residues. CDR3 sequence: CSAEHTEAFF. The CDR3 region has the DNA TGCAGTGCTGAGCACACTGAAGCTTTCTTT.

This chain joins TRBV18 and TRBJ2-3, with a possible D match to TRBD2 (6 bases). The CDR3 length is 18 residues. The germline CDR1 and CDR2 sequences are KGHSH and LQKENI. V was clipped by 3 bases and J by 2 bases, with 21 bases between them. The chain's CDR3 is CASSPLRGTLHSTDTQYF. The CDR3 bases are TGTGCCAGCTCACCCCTCCGGGGGACGCTACATTCCACAGATACGCAGTATTTT.

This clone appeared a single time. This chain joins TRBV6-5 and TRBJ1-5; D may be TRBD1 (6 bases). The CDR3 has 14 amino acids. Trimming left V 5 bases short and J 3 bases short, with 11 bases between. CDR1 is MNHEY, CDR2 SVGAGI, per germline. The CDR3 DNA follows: TGTGCCAGCAGTACGGACAGAAACAATCAGCCCCAGCATTTT. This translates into CASSTDRNNQPQHF.